The entry that follows covers one T cell receptor beta chain sequence. CDR1 and CDR2 (germline): MNHEY, SMNVEV (reference sequence). Trimming cost V 5 bases and J 5 bases; bases outside gene matches: 9. The CDR3 is made up of 16 amino acids. RNA amounts of about 0.5 to 1 ug underwent reverse transcription with random hexamers. One entry per CDR3 protein, called by TCRdb with MiXCR from the immunoSEQ multiplex PCR reads. The data show under 70,000 distinct CDR3 sequences, roughly 94% seen once. The record originates from a study of CD8 T cells in Susac syndrome. The V call is TRBV27, the J call TRBJ2-5; 12 bases align to TRBD2. Sample: CD8+ T cells from PBMCs. The sequence derives from a human donor with Susac syndrome. The DNA of the CDR3 is TGTGCCAGCAGTGCCCTAGCGGGGGGGCCGTTGGAGACCCAGTACTTC. It codes for CASSALAGGPLETQYF.